These T cell receptor beta chains were read from a single sample in a study of blood T cells in healthy people across ages. TCRdb recomputed calls from the 5' RACE reads with MiXCR, one row per CDR3 protein. The sample consists of about 560,000 distinct CDR3 sequences, roughly a quarter of them appearing once. The sample was also reused in another study, on T cells of mothers and their children.

Sequenced sample: blood. The origin of the receptors is a boy younger than 10 in good health. Each CDR3 is given with its conserved first and last residue. Each record gives: J gene, D gene, clone size, V gene, CDR3 protein, CDR3 DNA. A D gene is named only where the DNA matches it firmly. Rows give clone size only sometimes, using once, few, many, or a class for an expanded clone.

>TRBJ1-2|-|-|TRBV6-5
CASSRDLSYYGYTF
TGTGCCAGCAGCCGGGACCTTTCTTACTATGGCTACACCTTC
>TRBJ1-1|TRBD1|-|TRBV5-1
CASSVGGTANTEAFF
TGCGCCAGCAGCGTTGGGGGGACAGCTAACACTGAAGCTTTCTTT
>TRBJ2-5|-|few|TRBV5-5
CASSRLEQETQYF
TGTGCCAGCAGCAGGCTAGAGCAAGAGACCCAGTACTTC
>TRBJ2-5|-|few|TRBV6-2/TRBV6-3
CASSGGGRKTQYF
TGTGCCAGCAGTGGCGGAGGGAGGAAGACCCAGTACTTC
>TRBJ1-5|-|-|TRBV7-3
CASRTTETLQPQHF
TGTGCCAGCAGGACGACAGAGACTTTACAGCCCCAGCATTTT
>TRBJ2-6|TRBD1|-|TRBV7-9
CASSSDRGGYGANVLTF
TGTGCCAGCAGCTCGGACAGGGGAGGGTACGGGGCCAACGTCCTGACTTTC
>TRBJ2-1|-|-|TRBV18
CASSPPLNREGISYNEQFF
TGTGCCAGCTCACCACCCCTAAACAGGGAGGGCATATCCTACAATGAGCAGTTCTTC
>TRBJ2-3|-|few|TRBV7-8
CASRTLQGPTDTQYF
TGTGCCAGCAGAACCTTACAGGGCCCCACAGATACGCAGTATTTT
>TRBJ2-3|TRBD2|few|TRBV7-2
CASGAGTSSTDTQYF
TGTGCCAGCGGCGCCGGGACTAGTAGCACAGATACGCAGTATTTT
>TRBJ1-5|-|few|TRBV6-5
CASRPGDSNQPQHF
TGTGCCAGCAGACCCGGGGATAGCAATCAGCCCCAGCATTTT
>TRBJ2-1|TRBD2|few|TRBV3-1
CASSPRTSGGDEQFF
TGTGCCAGCAGCCCTCGGACTAGCGGGGGAGATGAGCAGTTCTTC
>TRBJ1-6|-|few|TRBV20-1
CSARVGTDSPLHF
TGCAGTGCTAGAGTGGGGACTGATTCACCCCTCCACTTT
>TRBJ2-5|-|many|TRBV12-3/TRBV12-4
CASSPDFQETQYF
TGTGCCAGCAGCCCGGACTTCCAAGAGACCCAGTACTTC
>TRBJ2-5|-|-|TRBV7-9
CASSLSRSQETQYF
TGTGCCAGCAGCTTATCGCGGAGCCAAGAGACCCAGTACTTC
>TRBJ2-5|TRBD2|-|TRBV29-1
CSVLAGGETQYF
TGCAGCGTTTTAGCGGGAGGAGAGACCCAGTACTTC
>TRBJ1-2|-|-|TRBV7-8
CASSTRTVPRRDYGYTF
TGTGCCAGCAGCACGCGGACGGTTCCGAGGCGAGACTATGGCTACACCTTC